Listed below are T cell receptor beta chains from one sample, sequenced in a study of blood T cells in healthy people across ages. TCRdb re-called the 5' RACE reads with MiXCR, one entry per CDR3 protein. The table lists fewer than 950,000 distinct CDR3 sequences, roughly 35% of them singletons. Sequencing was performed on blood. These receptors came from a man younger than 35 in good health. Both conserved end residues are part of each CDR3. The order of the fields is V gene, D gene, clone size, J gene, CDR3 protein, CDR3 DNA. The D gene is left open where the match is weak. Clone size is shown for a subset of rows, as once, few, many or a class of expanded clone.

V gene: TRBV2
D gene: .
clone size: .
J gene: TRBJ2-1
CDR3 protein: CASRAFTGIRDEQFF
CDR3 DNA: TGTGCCAGCAGGGCCTTTACAGGGATTCGGGATGAGCAGTTCTTC

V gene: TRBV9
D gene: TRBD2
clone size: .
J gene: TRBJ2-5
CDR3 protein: CASSPLSGDETQYF
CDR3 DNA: TGTGCCAGCAGCCCCTTAAGCGGGGACGAGACCCAGTACTTC

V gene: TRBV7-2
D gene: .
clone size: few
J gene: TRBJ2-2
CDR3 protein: CASSFFGDANTGELFF
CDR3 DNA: TGTGCCAGCAGCTTTTTCGGGGACGCGAACACCGGGGAGCTGTTTTTT

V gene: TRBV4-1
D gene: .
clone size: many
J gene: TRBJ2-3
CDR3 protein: CASSQDAADTQYF
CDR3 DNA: TGCGCCAGCAGCCAAGATGCGGCGGATACGCAGTATTTT

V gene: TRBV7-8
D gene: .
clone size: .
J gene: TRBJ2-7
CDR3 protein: CASSPQGTDEQYF
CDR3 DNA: TGTGCCAGCAGTCCACAGGGTACCGACGAGCAGTACTTC

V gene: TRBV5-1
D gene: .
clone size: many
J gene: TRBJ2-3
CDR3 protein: CASSSRSDRATDTQYF
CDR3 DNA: TGCGCCAGCAGCTCACGATCAGACAGAGCCACAGATACGCAGTATTTT

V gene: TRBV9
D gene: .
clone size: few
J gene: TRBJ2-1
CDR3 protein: CASSVKGLQETQFF
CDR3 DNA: TGTGCCAGCAGCGTAAAGGGACTCCAAGAGACCCAGTTCTTC

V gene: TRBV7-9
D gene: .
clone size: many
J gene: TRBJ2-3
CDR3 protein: CASSLMGASTDTQYF
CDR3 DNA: TGTGCCAGCAGCTTAATGGGGGCTAGCACAGATACGCAGTATTTT

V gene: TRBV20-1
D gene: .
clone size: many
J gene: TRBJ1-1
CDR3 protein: CSADRNTEAFF
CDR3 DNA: TGCAGTGCAGACAGGAACACTGAAGCTTTCTTT

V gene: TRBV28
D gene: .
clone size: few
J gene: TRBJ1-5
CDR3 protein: CATRGPINQPQHF
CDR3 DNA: TGTGCCACCAGAGGACCGATCAATCAGCCCCAGCATTTT

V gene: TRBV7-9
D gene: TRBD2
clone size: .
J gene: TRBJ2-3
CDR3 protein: CASSLATSGTDTQYF
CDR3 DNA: TGTGCCAGCAGCTTAGCGACTAGCGGAACAGATACGCAGTATTTT

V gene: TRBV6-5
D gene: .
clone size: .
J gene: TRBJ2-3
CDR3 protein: CASSYLPGASPSTDTQYF
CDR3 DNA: TGTGCCAGCAGTTACCTCCCCGGGGCCTCCCCTAGCACAGATACGCAGTATTTT

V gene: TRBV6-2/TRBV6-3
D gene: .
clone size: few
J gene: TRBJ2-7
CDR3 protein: CASSHNSGYEQYF
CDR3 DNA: TGTGCCAGCAGTCATAATAGTGGCTACGAGCAGTACTTC

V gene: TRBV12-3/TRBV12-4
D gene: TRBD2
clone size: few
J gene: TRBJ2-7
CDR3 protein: CASSNSGAPYEQYF
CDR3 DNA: TGTGCCAGCAGTAATAGCGGGGCCCCCTACGAGCAGTACTTC

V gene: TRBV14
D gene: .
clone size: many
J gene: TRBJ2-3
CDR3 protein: CASSQDFTDTQYF
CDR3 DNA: TGTGCCAGCAGCCAAGATTTTACAGATACGCAGTATTTT

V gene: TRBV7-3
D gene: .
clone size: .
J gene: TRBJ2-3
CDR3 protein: CASSLTVIRGDTQYF
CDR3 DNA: TGTGCCAGCAGCTTAACGGTGATTCGGGGAGATACGCAGTATTTT

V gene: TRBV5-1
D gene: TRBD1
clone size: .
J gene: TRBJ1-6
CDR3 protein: CVSRDRGSSNSPLHF
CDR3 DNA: TGCGTCAGCAGGGACAGGGGGTCCAGTAATTCACCCCTCCACTTT

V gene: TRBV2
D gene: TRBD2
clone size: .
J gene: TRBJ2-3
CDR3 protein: CASSEITSGGMKDTQYF
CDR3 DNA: TGTGCCAGCAGTGAAATTACTAGCGGGGGGATGAAAGATACGCAGTATTTT

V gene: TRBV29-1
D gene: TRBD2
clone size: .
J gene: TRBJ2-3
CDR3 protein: CSVEVREGQYF
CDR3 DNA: TGCAGCGTTGAAGTACGGGAGGGGCAGTATTTT

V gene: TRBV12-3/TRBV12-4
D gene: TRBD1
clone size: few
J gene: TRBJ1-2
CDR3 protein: CASSLIGGLRYGYTF
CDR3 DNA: TGTGCCAGCAGTTTGATAGGGGGCCTCCGCTATGGCTACACCTTC

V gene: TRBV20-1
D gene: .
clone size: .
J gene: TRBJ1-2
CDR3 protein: CSAPRPGPPGSGYTF
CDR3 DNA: TGCAGTGCTCCCCGCCCGGGACCGCCTGGGAGTGGCTACACCTTC

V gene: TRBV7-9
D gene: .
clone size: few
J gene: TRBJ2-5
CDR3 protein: CASSLVMTQETQYF
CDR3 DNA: TGTGCCAGCAGCTTAGTGATGACCCAAGAGACCCAGTACTTC

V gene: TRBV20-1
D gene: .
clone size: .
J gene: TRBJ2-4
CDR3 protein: CSARGLPLAKNIQYF
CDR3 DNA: TGCAGTGCTAGAGGTTTGCCGCTAGCCAAAAACATTCAGTACTTC

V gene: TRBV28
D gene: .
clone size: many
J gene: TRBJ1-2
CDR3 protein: CASSLPENYGYTF
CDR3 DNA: TGTGCCAGCAGTTTACCGGAAAACTATGGCTACACCTTC

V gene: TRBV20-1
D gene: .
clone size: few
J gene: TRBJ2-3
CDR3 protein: CSARVAGYTDTQYF
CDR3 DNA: TGCAGTGCTAGAGTCGCGGGGTACACAGATACGCAGTATTTT

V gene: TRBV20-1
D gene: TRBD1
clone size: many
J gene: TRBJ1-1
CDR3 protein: CSASFPRGSNEAFF
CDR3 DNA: TGCAGTGCTAGCTTTCCCAGGGGGTCAAATGAAGCTTTCTTT

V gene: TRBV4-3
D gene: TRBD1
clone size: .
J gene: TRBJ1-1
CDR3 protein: CASSSDRGMNTEAFF
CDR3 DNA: TGCGCCAGCAGCTCAGACAGGGGAATGAACACTGAAGCTTTCTTT

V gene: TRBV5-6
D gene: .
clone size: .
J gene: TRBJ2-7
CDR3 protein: CASSVFDRYYEQYF
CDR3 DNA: TGTGCCAGCAGCGTGTTCGACAGGTACTACGAGCAGTACTTC

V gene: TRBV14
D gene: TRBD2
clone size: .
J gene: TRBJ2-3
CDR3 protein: CASSRLTSGGAITQYF
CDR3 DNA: TGTGCCAGCAGCCGATTAACTAGCGGGGGGGCCATCACGCAGTATTTT

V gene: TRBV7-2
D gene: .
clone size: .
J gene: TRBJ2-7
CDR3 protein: CASSPRSGEHTRYEQYF
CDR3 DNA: TGTGCCAGCAGCCCAAGGTCAGGTGAACATACACGCTACGAGCAGTACTTC

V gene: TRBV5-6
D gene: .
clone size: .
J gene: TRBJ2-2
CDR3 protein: CASSSGQGYTGELFF
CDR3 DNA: TGTGCCAGCAGCTCGGGGCAGGGGTACACCGGGGAGCTGTTTTTT

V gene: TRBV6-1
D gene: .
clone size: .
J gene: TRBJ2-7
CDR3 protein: CASSDASVGSQYF
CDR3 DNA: TGTGCCAGTAGCGACGCAAGTGTGGGGTCGCAGTACTTC